Sequencing of this TCR beta chain was carried out in a study of blood T cell repertoires in COVID-19. Study as a whole: The study drew acute and convalescent COVID-19 samples from the United States, Italy and Spain. From T cells, B-cell-depleted T cells, or PBMCs came the material, which was cDNA or gDNA.

V lost 8 bases, J lost 6 bases, and 14 bases lay in between. The germline V gene encodes CDR1 MNHEY and CDR2 SVGAGI. The CDR3 is made up of 13 amino acids. In the study's own analysis: Estimation of nucleated cell counts relied on the amplification of reference gene primers. Some clones are missing from TCRdb's copy, which holds only in-frame ones; the method was immunoSEQ multiplex PCR. The V and J calls and clone size come from that table; D and trimming were worked out from the DNA. Of fewer than 180,000 clones listed, 87% are singletons. The origin of this receptor is a woman in her sixties or seventies with active or convalescent COVID-19. The chain uses TRBV6-5 and TRBJ1-3; D possibly corresponds to TRBD1 (6 bases). Input material: peripheral blood. CDR3 bases: TGTGCCAGCGGCAGGGGCGCCGAAAACACCATATATTTT. Protein: CASGRGAENTIYF.